Listed here are 2 T cell receptor beta chains from one sample, sequenced in a study of cytomegalovirus exposure and HLA in healthy donors. Profiled with immunoSEQ multiplex PCR; TCRdb holds only in-frame clones, not every one. The table lists 100,000 to 150,000 clones, roughly 87% of them singletons. The sample comprised PBMCs. The receptors were gathered from a woman aged 18-29 years in good health and CMV-seronegative.

This clone has only one observation. The V call is TRBV5-4, the J call TRBJ2-1; 10 nucleotides agree with TRBD2. Germline loops: CDR1 SGHNT, CDR2 YYREEE (reference sequence). V lost 2 bases and J lost 6; bases outside the gene matches: 5. This CDR3 is built from 15 residues. CDR3 in DNA: TGTGCCAGCAGCTTAAGCGGGAGGGCGGGCAATGAGCAGTTCTTC. Protein sequence: CASSLSGRAGNEQFF.

The chain links TRBV5-1 to TRBJ1-1; D gene unclear. Germline CDR1 reads SGHRS; CDR2 reads YFSETQ. The CDR3 spans 14 residues. The V and J ends lost 1 base and 1 base respectively, with 8 bases between them. CDR3 coding DNA: TGCGCCAGCAGCTTGCCACAGACGAACACTGAAGCTTTCTTT. Its protein product is CASSLPQTNTEAFF.